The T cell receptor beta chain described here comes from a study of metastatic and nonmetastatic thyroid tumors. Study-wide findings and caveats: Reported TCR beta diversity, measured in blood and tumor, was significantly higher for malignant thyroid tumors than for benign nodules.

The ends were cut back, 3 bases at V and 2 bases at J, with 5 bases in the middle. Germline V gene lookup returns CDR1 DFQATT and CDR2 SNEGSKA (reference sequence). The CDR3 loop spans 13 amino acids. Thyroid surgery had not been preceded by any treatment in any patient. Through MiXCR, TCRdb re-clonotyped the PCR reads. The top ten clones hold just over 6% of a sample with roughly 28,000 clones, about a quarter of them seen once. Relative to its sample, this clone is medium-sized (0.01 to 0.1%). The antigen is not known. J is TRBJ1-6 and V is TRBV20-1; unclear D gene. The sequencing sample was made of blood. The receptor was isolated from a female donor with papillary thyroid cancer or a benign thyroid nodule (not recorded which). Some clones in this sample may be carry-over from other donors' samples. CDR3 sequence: CSARNTYNSPLHF. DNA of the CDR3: TGCAGTGCTAGGAACACCTATAATTCACCCCTCCACTTT.